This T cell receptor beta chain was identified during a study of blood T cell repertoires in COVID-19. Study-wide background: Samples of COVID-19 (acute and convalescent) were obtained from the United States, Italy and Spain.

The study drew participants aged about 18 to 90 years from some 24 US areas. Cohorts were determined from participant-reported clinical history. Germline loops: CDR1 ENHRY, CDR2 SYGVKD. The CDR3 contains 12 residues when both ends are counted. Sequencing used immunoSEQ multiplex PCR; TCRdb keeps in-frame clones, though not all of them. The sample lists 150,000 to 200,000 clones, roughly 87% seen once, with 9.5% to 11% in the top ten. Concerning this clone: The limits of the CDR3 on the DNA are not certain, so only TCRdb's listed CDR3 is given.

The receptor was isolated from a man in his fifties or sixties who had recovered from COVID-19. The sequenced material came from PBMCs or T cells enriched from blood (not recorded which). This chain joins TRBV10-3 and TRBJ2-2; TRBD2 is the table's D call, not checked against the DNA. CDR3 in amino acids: CAISETPGSCFF.